This TCR beta chain stems from a study of persistence of HIV-infected CD4 T cells. Sample share makes this clone medium-sized. Its target is not known. The libraries were made with immunoSEQ version 4 in survey mode. The repertoire was sequenced with immunoSEQ multiplex PCR; TCRdb's copy has only in-frame clones and lacks some. The table shows 48,000 or so clones, with about 80% occurring only once. The CDR3 is 18 amino acids. V was clipped by 4 bases and J by 0 bases, with 19 bases between them. Germline V gene sequence: CDR1 SGHDN, CDR2 FVKESK. Stimulation used 8.5 to 10 ug/mL lysate from CMV-infected fibroblasts. CD40L/CD69 double-negative CD45RO-high memory CD4+ T cells were collected.

The V gene is TRBV14, the J gene TRBJ1-5; D remains ambiguous. The origin of this receptor is an adult man with HIV who was CMV-seropositive. The material was CD4+ T cells sorted from PBMCs after roughly 18-hour stimulation, obtained from a patient who received antiretroviral therapy. Written as DNA, the CDR3 is TGTGCCAGCAGCCCTCGACCTGTACGGAAAAATAGCAATCAGCCCCAGCATTTT. This gives the protein CASSPRPVRKNSNQPQHF.